This T cell receptor beta chain was identified in a study of cytomegalovirus exposure and HLA in healthy donors. PCR primers comprised 60 Vbeta and 13 Jbeta primers. Assay used: immunoSEQ multiplex PCR; TCRdb lists only in-frame clones, some missing. The sample carries approximately 270,000 clones, under 90% recorded once. Notes on the study in general: Some public TCRs appeared in many individuals, while most sequences were rare. It was assumed in the presence/absence analyses that sequencing depth was roughly uniform across donors. For TCR beta chains, V- and J-gene trimming was later linked to a missense DCLRE1C variant.

To note about this clone: Antigen unknown.

This sequence originates from a girl under 10 years old in good health and CMV-seronegative. Sequencing used PBMCs.

The CDR3 DNA sequence: TGTGCCAGCAGCCAGGACTACGGCACAGATACGCAGTATTTT. Protein: CASSQDYGTDTQYF. The gene calls are TRBV11-2 and TRBJ2-3; possible D gene TRBD2, 6 bases. V lost 5 bases, J lost 1 base, and 10 bases lay in between. Looked up from germline, CDR1 is SGHAT and CDR2 is FQNNGV. This CDR3 comprises 14 residues. The full variable domain, completed using reference TRBV11-2 and TRBJ2-3, is EAGVAQSPRYKIIEKRQSVAFWCNPISGHATLYWYQQILGQGPKLLIQFQNNGVVDDSQLPKDRFSAERLKGVDSTLKIQPAKLEDSAVYLCASSQDYGTDTQYFGPGTRLTVL.